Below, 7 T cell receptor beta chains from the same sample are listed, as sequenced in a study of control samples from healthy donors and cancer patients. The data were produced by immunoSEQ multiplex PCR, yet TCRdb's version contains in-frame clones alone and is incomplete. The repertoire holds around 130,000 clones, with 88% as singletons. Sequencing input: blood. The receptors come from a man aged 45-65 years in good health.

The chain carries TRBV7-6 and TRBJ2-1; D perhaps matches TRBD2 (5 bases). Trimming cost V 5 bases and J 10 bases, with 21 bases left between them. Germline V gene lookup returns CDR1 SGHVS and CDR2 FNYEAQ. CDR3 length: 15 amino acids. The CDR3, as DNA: TGTGCCAGCAGCCTAGGGCCTAGAGGGTCCCACGAGCAGTTCTTC. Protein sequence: CASSLGPRGSHEQFF.

For the CDR3, the DNA is TGTGCCAGCAGCCAAGATCATCCGTGGGTGGAATACGACCCAAGCTCCTACAATGAGCAGTTCTTC. Amino acids: CASSQDHPWVEYDPSSYNEQFF. J is TRBJ2-1 and V is TRBV3-1 (or the pseudogene TRBV3-2), with D hard to call. This CDR3 spans 22 amino acids. Germline V lookup: CDR1 LGHDT, CDR2 YNNKEL (reference sequence). V lost 0 bases and J lost 0, with 27 bases in between.

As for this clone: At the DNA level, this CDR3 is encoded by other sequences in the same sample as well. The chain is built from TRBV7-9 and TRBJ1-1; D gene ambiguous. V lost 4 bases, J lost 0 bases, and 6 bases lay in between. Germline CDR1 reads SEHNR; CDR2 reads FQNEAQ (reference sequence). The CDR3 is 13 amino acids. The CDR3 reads CASSSPLNTEAFF. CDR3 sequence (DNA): TGTGCCAGCAGCTCACCCCTGAACACTGAAGCTTTCTTT.

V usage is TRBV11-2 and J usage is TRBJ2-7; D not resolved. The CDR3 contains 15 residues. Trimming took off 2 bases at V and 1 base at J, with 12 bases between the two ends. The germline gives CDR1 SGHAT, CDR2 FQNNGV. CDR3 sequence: CASSLTHGVSYEQYF. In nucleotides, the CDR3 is TGTGCCAGCAGCTTAACCCATGGGGTTTCCTACGAGCAGTACTTC.

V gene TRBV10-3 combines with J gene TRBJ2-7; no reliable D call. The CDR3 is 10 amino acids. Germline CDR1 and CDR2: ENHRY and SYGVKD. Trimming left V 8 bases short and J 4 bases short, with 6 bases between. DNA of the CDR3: TGTGCCATCCCCCCGTACGAGCAGTACTTC. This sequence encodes CAIPPYEQYF.

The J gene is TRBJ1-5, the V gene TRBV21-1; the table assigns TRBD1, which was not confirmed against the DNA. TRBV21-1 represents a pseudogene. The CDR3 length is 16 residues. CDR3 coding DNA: TGTGCCAGCAGCAAATCTTGTCAGGGTTTCGTACAGCCCCAGCATTTT. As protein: CASSKSCQGFVQPQHF.

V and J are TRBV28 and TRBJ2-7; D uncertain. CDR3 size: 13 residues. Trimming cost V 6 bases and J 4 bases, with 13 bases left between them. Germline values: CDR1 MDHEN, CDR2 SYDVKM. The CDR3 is CASRIRAHYEQYF. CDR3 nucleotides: TGTGCCAGCAGAATTAGAGCTCATTACGAGCAGTACTTC. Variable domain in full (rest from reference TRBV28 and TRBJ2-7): DVKVTQSSRYLVKRTGEKVFLECVQDMDHENMFWYRQDPGLGLRLIYFSYDVKMKEKGDIPEGYSVSREKKERFSLILESASTNQTSMYLCASRIRAHYEQYFGPGTRLTVT.